This TCR beta chain was identified during a study of T-cell memory formation after mild COVID-19. Study outcomes and limitations: Mainly CM and EM harbored the contracting CD4+ clones; mainly EMRA harbored the CD8+ ones.

This CDR3 comprises 16 residues. CDR1 and CDR2 (germline): MGHRA, YSYEKL. V trimming: 3 bases; J trimming: 2 bases; junction bases outside the gene matches: 8. Ten or more counts support this clonotype. As yet, its antigen is unknown. TCRdb independently ran MiXCR on the 5' RACE reads; one entry per CDR3 protein. The data show 110,000 to 150,000 distinct CDR3 sequences, under 30% seen once. The chain links TRBV4-1 to TRBJ2-7; TRBD1 matches 9 bases. This TCR came from an adult woman who had mild COVID-19 (a few samples of this study predate the infection). Cell type and time point are not known. Sequences were obtained from PBMCs or a T cell subset sorted from them (not recorded which). Here the CDR3 reads CASSQHTGGDTYEQYF. Written as DNA, the CDR3 is TGCGCCAGCAGCCAGCATACAGGGGGCGACACCTACGAGCAGTACTTC.